What follows are 16 T cell receptor beta chains derived from one specimen sequenced in a study of T cell repertoires in aging, cancer and after chemotherapy. Rearranged V-D-J TRB sequences were amplified with a mixed TRB-A/B primer pool. TCRdb reprocessed the multiplex PCR reads via MiXCR and lists one record per CDR3 protein. The sample consists of 7,500 to 8,500 distinct CDR3 sequences, about 29% of them appearing once. TCR beta rearrangements were amplified from peripheral blood genomic DNA. Sequences were obtained from blood. The receptors here all came from a human donor in good health.

V is TRBV5-5 and J is TRBJ1-1; perhaps TRBD1 as D (5 bases). The CDR3 extends over 15 amino acids. V was cut by 0 bases and J by 5 bases, with 14 bases left in between. Germline V gene sequence: CDR1 SGHKS, CDR2 YYEKEE (reference sequence). DNA of the CDR3: TGTGCCAGCAGCTTGGTGGGGGGAGGAAAAACTGAAGCTTTCTTT. It translates to CASSLVGGGKTEAFF.

V gene TRBV6-5 combines with J gene TRBJ2-7; TRBD1 matches 10 bases. Germline CDR1 and CDR2: MNHEY and SVGAGI. The CDR3 has 14 residues. Trimming removed 5 bases from V and 2 bases from J; junction bases left unmatched: 3. CDR3 loop: CASSGDRGTYEQYF. CDR3 sequence (DNA): TGTGCCAGCAGTGGGGACAGGGGCACCTACGAGCAGTACTTC.

The chain has TRBV4-3 and TRBJ2-6; D remains ambiguous. This CDR3 contains 16 residues. The V gene's germline CDR1 is LGHNA and CDR2 YSLEER. Trimming pared 0 bases from V and 0 bases from J, leaving 6 bases between. The CDR3 loop reads CASSQDRGSGANVLTF. The CDR3 DNA reads as TGCGCCAGCAGCCAAGATCGCGGCTCTGGGGCCAACGTCCTGACTTTC.

This clonotype turned up a few times. The chain joins TRBV19 to TRBJ1-1, with 7 bases aligning to TRBD1. The ends lost 8 bases at V and 1 base at J; junction bases unmatched: 4. This CDR3 contains 13 residues. CDR1 LNHDA and CDR2 SQIVND come from the germline V gene (reference sequence). In DNA form, the CDR3 reads TGTGCCAGTTCCGGGACAGCGAACACTGAAGCTTTCTTT. Translation gives CASSGTANTEAFF.

The chain combines TRBV12-3 or TRBV12-4 with TRBJ2-7, with 7 positions matching TRBD1. The CDR3 runs to 14 residues. The ends lost 5 bases at V and 0 bases at J; junction bases unmatched: 4. CDR3 in DNA: TGTGCCAGCAGTGTACAGGGGACCTCCTACGAGCAGTACTTC. It is translated as CASSVQGTSYEQYF.

Only a few counts were recorded for this clonotype. The chain couples TRBV4-2 to TRBJ2-2; 9 nucleotides line up with TRBD1. The J segment lost 6 bases and the V segment lost 4 bases, leaving 3 bases of the junction unmatched. Germline lookup yields CDR1 LGHNA and CDR2 YNFKEQ. There are 14 residues in the CDR3. The CDR3 sequence is CASSPDRGSGELFF. For the CDR3, the DNA is TGTGCCAGCAGCCCCGACAGGGGGTCCGGGGAGCTGTTTTTT.

The chain links TRBV20-1 to TRBJ1-3; 8 bases line up with TRBD1. Germline values: CDR1 DFQATT, CDR2 SNEGSKA (reference sequence). The CDR3 consists of 14 residues. The V segment lost 5 bases and the J segment 1 base; nucleotides outside the gene matches: 4. CDR3 in DNA: TGCAGTGCTTCCGACAGGGGATCTGGAAACACCATATATTTT. It is translated as CSASDRGSGNTIYF.

This clonotype was picked up a small number of times. The V call is TRBV19, the J call TRBJ1-5, with a weak D call TRBD1 (5 bases). This CDR3 is 12 amino acids long. V gave up 6 bases and J gave up 6 bases, with 9 bases separating them. Germline V gene lookup returns CDR1 LNHDA and CDR2 SQIVND (reference sequence). This chain's CDR3 is CASSFGAQPQHF. The CDR3 nucleotides are TGTGCCAGTAGCTTCGGGGCTCAGCCCCAGCATTTT.

The rearrangement joins TRBV7-9 to TRBJ1-6; tentatively, D is TRBD1 (5 bases). V was cut by 6 bases and J by 8 bases, with 14 bases left in between. This CDR3 is 14 amino acids long. Germline V lookup: CDR1 SEHNR, CDR2 FQNEAQ (reference sequence). The CDR3 region is CASRSGGVHSPLHF. CDR3 bases: TGTGCCAGCAGATCCGGGGGGGTTCATTCACCCCTCCACTTT.

The chain is built from TRBV12-3 or TRBV12-4 and TRBJ1-4; TRBD1 matches 7 bases. Unmatched junction bases numbered 9, after V lost 5 bases and J lost 12 bases. There are 13 residues in the CDR3. The CDR3 DNA is TGTGCCAGCAGTGCCCGACAGGGTTTAGAACTGTTTTTT. Translating gives CASSARQGLELFF.

This clonotype is deemed medium-sized. J is TRBJ2-3 and V is TRBV6-5, with D perhaps being TRBD1 or TRBD2 (5 bases each). CDR1 is MNHEY, CDR2 SVGAGI, per germline. Trimming left V 6 bases short and J 0 bases short, with 10 bases between. The CDR3 has 14 amino acids. CDR3: CASSLAGSTDTQYF. In nucleotides, the CDR3 is TGTGCCAGCAGCCTAGCAGGGAGCACAGATACGCAGTATTTT.

The chain recombines TRBV5-6 with TRBJ1-4; the D gene is possibly TRBD1 (5 bases). There are 16 residues in the CDR3. V was pared by 0 bases and J by 5 bases, with 14 bases between. Looked up from germline, CDR1 is SGHDT and CDR2 is YYEEEE. CDR3 in DNA: TGTGCCAGCAGCTTGGGGGGCACCGTAGAGAATGAAAAACTGTTTTTT. Translation gives CASSLGGTVENEKLFF.

This chain joins TRBV12-3 or TRBV12-4 and TRBJ2-3, with 7 bases that match TRBD1. V was clipped by 1 base and J by 10 bases; unmatched bases: 14. CDR3 length: 16 residues. The CDR3 region has the DNA TGTGCCAGCAGTTTAGGATGGGCAGGGGGAGCATCAGCGCAGTATTTT. This codes for CASSLGWAGGASAQYF.

This clonotype occurred a few times. The chain is built from TRBV5-1 and TRBJ2-5, with unresolved D. The germline V and J ends were trimmed by 1 base and 3 bases, with 4 bases remaining between them. The germline CDR1 and CDR2 sequences are SGHRS and YFSETQ. This CDR3 has 12 amino acids. The CDR3 region is CASSLTEETQYF. CDR3 nucleotide sequence: TGCGCCAGCAGCTTGACGGAAGAGACCCAGTACTTC.

By its share, this clonotype is medium-sized (0.01 to 0.1%). This chain connects TRBV29-1 to TRBJ1-1; D is unresolved. Germline CDR1 and CDR2: SQVTM and ANQGSEA. The CDR3 has 12 amino acids. Trimming removed 6 bases from V and 1 base from J, with 9 bases in between. CDR3 bases: TGCAGCGTGATACTCCCGAACACTGAAGCTTTCTTT. Its protein product is CSVILPNTEAFF.

The V and J genes are TRBV15 and TRBJ2-1; the match to TRBD2 covers 8 bases. Per germline, CDR1 LNHNV and CDR2 YYDKDF (reference sequence). V lost 5 bases to trimming and J lost 9 bases; unmatched junction nucleotides: 9. The CDR3 covers 14 residues. The CDR3 sequence: CATSAGGVLVEQFF. The CDR3 DNA is TGTGCCACCAGCGCGGGGGGCGTCCTCGTTGAGCAGTTCTTC.